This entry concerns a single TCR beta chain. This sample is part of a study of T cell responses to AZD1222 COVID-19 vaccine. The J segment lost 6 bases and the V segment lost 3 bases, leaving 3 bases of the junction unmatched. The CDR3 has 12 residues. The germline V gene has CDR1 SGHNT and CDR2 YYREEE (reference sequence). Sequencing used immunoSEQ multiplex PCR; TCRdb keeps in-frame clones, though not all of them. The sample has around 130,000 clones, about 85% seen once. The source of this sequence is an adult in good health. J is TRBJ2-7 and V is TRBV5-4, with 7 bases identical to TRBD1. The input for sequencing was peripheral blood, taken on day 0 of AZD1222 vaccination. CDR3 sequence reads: CASSWDSSEQYF. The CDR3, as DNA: TGTGCCAGCAGCTGGGACAGTTCCGAGCAGTACTTC.